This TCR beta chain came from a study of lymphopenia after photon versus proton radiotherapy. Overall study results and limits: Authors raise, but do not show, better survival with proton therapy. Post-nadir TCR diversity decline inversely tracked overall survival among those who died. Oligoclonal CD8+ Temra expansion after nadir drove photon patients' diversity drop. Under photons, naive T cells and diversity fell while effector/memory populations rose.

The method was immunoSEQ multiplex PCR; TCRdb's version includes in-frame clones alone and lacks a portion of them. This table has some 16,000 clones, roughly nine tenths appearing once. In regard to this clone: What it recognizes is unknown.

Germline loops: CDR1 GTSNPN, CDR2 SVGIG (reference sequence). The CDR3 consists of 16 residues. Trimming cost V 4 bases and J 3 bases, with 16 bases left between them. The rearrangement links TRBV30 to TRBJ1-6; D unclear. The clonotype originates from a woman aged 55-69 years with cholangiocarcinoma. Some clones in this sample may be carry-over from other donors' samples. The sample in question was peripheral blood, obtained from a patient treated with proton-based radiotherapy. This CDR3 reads CAWTSGTRLYNSPLHF. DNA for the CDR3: TGTGCCTGGACCTCGGGAACCCGCCTCTATAATTCACCCCTCCACTTT.